This T cell receptor beta chain comes out of a study of blood T cell repertoires in COVID-19. Whole-study context: Researchers got acute and convalescent COVID-19 samples from the United States, Italy and Spain. The cDNA or gDNA used as material had been derived from T cells, B-cell-depleted T cells, or PBMCs.

Clones were read by immunoSEQ multiplex PCR, and TCRdb kept only the in-frame ones, dropping some. The table records fewer than 300,000 clones, approximately 85% of them present only once. This CDR3 contains 19 residues. Trimming at V came to 5 bases and at J to 4 bases, leaving 15 bases not matched to a gene. The V gene's germline CDR1 is MNHEY and CDR2 SMNVEV (reference sequence). The J gene is TRBJ1-6, the V gene TRBV27; 9 nucleotides align to TRBD1. This receptor was obtained from a man between 45 and 60 years old with active or convalescent COVID-19. Sequenced sample: peripheral blood. As DNA, the CDR3 is TGTGCCAGCAGTCATAGGCTACCCGGGACAGGGCTTTATAATTCACCCCTCCACTTT. This sequence encodes CASSHRLPGTGLYNSPLHF.